This T cell receptor (beta chain) was documented in a study of read filtering for tumor transcriptome and immune sequencing (dated by TCRdb to the early 2020s). For context, the study as a whole: The cohort had approximately 16 male and over 12 female patients with a mean age of about 66 years, ranging from roughly 40 to 90. Per sample, about 4 to 10.27 million TCR-region mapped reads were obtained with IR-seq, compared with only about 85 to 1,400 with RNA-seq. After DNase treatment, whole-transcriptome libraries were prepared with the TruSeq RNA Access Library Prep Kit. By revised international staging, 8 patients were R-ISS I, over 15 were R-ISS II and more than five were R-ISS III. As a main aim, a read-filtering strategy for immune repertoire data was addressed, with the specific question being whether clonotypes supported by a single read should be removed. Using the same bone marrow samples, the study compared TCR repertoires obtained by targeted immune repertoire sequencing with those obtained by bulk whole-transcriptome sequencing.

Bone marrow was sampled from every patient at the time of active disease. Bone marrow mononuclear cells were isolated by Ficoll-Hypaque density gradient centrifugation. To remove myeloma plasma cells, the cells were labeled with CD138 magnetic microbeads on a MACS separator, and CD138-negative cells were then collected by negative selection. The purity of the isolated cells was checked by flow cytometry with CD138 antibodies on an Attune NxT. TRIzol reagent was used to extract total RNA, which was then quantified with a NanoDrop spectrophotometer. Paired RNA-seq and IR-seq were performed on the CD138-negative bone marrow sample of each patient. In this sample, this clonotype turned up a few times. The specificity of this receptor is unknown. It has no much larger one-base neighbor in the sample; base qualities were not kept. TCR libraries were built from 400 ng RNA with the Immunoverse kit, using molecular barcoded adaptors covering alpha/delta and beta/gamma chains. TCR library preparation used the same RNA that went into transcriptome sequencing. Sequencing of TCR libraries was carried out on an Illumina HiSeq 4000 with 2 x 150 cycles. The authors' analysis ran thus. MiXCR aligned TCR reads to human V, D, J and C references and assembled the aligned reads into CDR3 clonotypes, with quality filtering and error correction included. Clonotype counts and gene usage diversity were analyzed with the tcR package in R. Raw mapping reads were checked after the RNA-seq reads had been mapped by STAR aligner version 2.5.3a onto the human GRCh37 genome. To test how sequencing depth affects detected clonotypes, IR-seq fastq files were randomly downsampled with Seqtk 1.3. The public reads were quality trimmed at Q25 with fastp and then assembled into clones with MiXCR by TCRdb, keeping productive beta chains. Each CDR3 protein gets just one entry, which takes the most common genes and DNA from the rows behind it. TCRdb's processing, not the authors' own work, is the source of the V and J calls. Here the sample has about 58,000 distinct CDR3 sequences; 12% occur a single time. The ten largest clones add up to more than 15% of the sample.

Overall study results and their limits: The correlation between IR-seq and RNA-seq shared clonotype proportions was increased by removal of single-read clonotypes. In IR-seq, about four fifths of clonotypes but around 3.5% of total reads were represented by single-read clonotypes, whereas in RNA-seq, 74.6% of clonotypes and 40% to 55% of reads were represented by single-read clonotypes. Compared with RNA-seq, IR-seq captured clonotypes at much higher depth and more reliably, and a smaller IR-seq throughput was enough to identify most shared clonotypes. The sorted CD138-negative fraction was composed of a mixed bone marrow immune population rather than of purified T cells.

Inclusive of the bounding cysteine and phenylalanine, the CDR3 is 13 residues long. Solely the CDR3 DNA is kept, with 39 bases framed from the first base. According to the germline V gene, CDR1 reads SGHTA and CDR2 reads FQGTGA. V drops 4 bases and J drops 7 bases, leaving 13 bases in between. Sequenced: a population of CD138-negative cells sorted from bone marrow. What this sample's cell subset or site label stands for: bone marrow mononuclear cells depleted of CD138+ plasma/myeloma cells by negative magnetic selection. The V and J segments used are TRBV7-3 and TRBJ2-5; the D gene cannot be resolved reliably. The clonotype originates from a donor at least 40 years old with multiple myeloma. The CDR3 protein sequence reads: CASSSPPAGTQYF. In nucleotides, the sequence is TGTGCCAGCAGCTCACCCCCAGCTGGGACCCAGTACTTC.